The subject of this entry is one T cell receptor (beta chain). Its antigen is as yet unknown. Quantitative 5'-RACE with molecular barcodes was used to make the TCR beta libraries. From the 5' RACE reads, TCRdb called clonotypes with MiXCR, one entry per CDR3 protein. The profile covers 100,000 to 150,000 distinct CDR3 sequences, with 9.3% appearing a single time and roughly 3.4% taken by the ten largest. This specimen comes from a study of CD8 T cells in ankylosing spondylitis. Study outcomes and limitations: Reports of some motif variants in reactive arthritis synovial fluid and blood predate this one. There was reportedly significant enrichment of clones that were disease-linked in matched ankylosing spondylitis synovial fluid. Apparently characteristic of ankylosing spondylitis blood was a TCR beta motif (about 8 highly homologous variants).

This receptor was taken from a male donor with ankylosing spondylitis or in good health (not recorded which). The sequenced sample consisted of blood, either unsorted or a sorted T cell fraction (not recorded which).

CDR3 sequence (DNA): TGTGCCTGGAGTACCGCAGGGTCCGGGGGCTACACCTTC. The encoded protein is CAWSTAGSGGYTF. The V call is TRBV30, the J call TRBJ1-2; TRBD1 might be the D (5 bases). The CDR3 has 13 residues. Germline V gene lookup returns CDR1 GTSNPN and CDR2 SVGIG (reference sequence). V was shortened by 2 bases and J by 8 bases, with 15 bases between the two germline ends.